The TCR beta chain described here comes from a study of beta chain features in type 1 diabetes. The CDR3 covers 16 residues. Trimming took off 1 base at V and 9 bases at J, with 18 bases between the two ends. CDR1 is SEHNR and CDR2 is FQNEAQ in the germline V gene (reference sequence). Sequenced material consisted of expressed TCRB transcripts (all of the isolated RNA was reverse transcribed). Naive, central memory and regulatory T cell samples averaged roughly 3.7 million reads. The repertoire was sequenced with immunoSEQ multiplex PCR; TCRdb's copy has only in-frame clones and lacks some. The sample has some 500,000 clones; roughly 10% are singletons. A few counts support this clone.

This TCR was recovered from a woman younger than 30 in good health. V usage is TRBV7-9 and J usage is TRBJ2-2; the D call may be TRBD1 or TRBD2 (6 bases each). The sample taken for sequencing was naive CD4+ T cells from blood. CDR3 in DNA: TGTGCCAGCAGCTTAGGCCCCCGGGGCCGGGGGCGGGAGCTGTTTTTT. It yields the protein CASSLGPRGRGRELFF.